The 18 T cell receptor beta chains reported below all come from one sample, sequenced in a study of OX40 agonist ivuxolimab in advanced cancers. Generated by immunoSEQ multiplex PCR, the TCRdb table keeps only in-frame clones and is missing some. The repertoire holds 16,000 or so clones, with roughly three quarters as singletons. This specimen was CD4+ or CD8+ T cells sorted from blood, taken in a trial of the OX40 agonist ivuxolimab. The receptors were sampled from an adult with an advanced solid tumor such as melanoma, head and neck, liver or kidney cancer.

The chain is built from TRBV28 and TRBJ2-7; TRBD2 matches 10 bases. Germline-derived CDR1 and CDR2 are MDHEN and SYDVKM. The CDR3 consists of 14 residues. V was pared by 2 bases and J by 6 bases, with 4 bases of the junction left unmatched. The chain's CDR3 is CASSLTSGMGEQYF. CDR3 coding DNA: TGTGCCAGCAGTTTAACTAGCGGGATGGGCGAGCAGTACTTC.

The chain joins TRBV7-6 to TRBJ2-1, with D possibly being TRBD1 (5 bases). This CDR3 has 12 residues. Trimming stripped 5 bases from V and 10 bases from J, with 12 bases between. CDR1 is SGHVS and CDR2 is FNYEAQ in the germline V gene. CDR3 nucleotide sequence: TGTGCCAGCAGCCGCGGCCCAGGGGAGCAGTTCTTC. Protein sequence: CASSRGPGEQFF. The full variable domain, in which reference TRBV7-6 and TRBJ2-1 provide the parts outside the CDR3, is GAGVSQSPRYKVTKRGQDVALRCDPISGHVSLYWYRQALGQGPEFLTYFNYEAQQDKSGLPNDRFSAERPEGSISTLTIQRTEQRDSAMYRCASSRGPGEQFFGPGTRLTVL.

CDR3 coding DNA: TGTGCCAGCAGTTTCCAGGCTAGCGGGAGTCCGTACGAGCAGTACTTC. Amino acids: CASSFQASGSPYEQYF. The rearrangement uses TRBV27 and TRBJ2-7; TRBD2 agrees at 10 bases. In germline, CDR1 is MNHEY, CDR2 SMNVEV (reference sequence). This CDR3 contains 16 residues. The junction had 9 bases not matched to a gene; V was cut back by 3 bases and J by 4 bases.

The rearrangement joins TRBV6-5 to TRBJ2-1; D is ambiguous. The CDR3 is 13 amino acids. Trimming cost V 2 bases and J 0 bases, with 2 bases left between them. Germline assignment: CDR1 MNHEY and CDR2 SVGAGI. CDR3 protein: CASSYVSYNEQFF. Here the CDR3 DNA reads TGTGCCAGCAGTTACGTCTCCTACAATGAGCAGTTCTTC.

The rearrangement uses TRBV2 and TRBJ1-4; D is unclear. This CDR3 comprises 14 residues. The ends were cut back, 9 bases at V and 3 bases at J, with 14 bases in the middle. Germline V gives CDR1 SNHLY, CDR2 FYNNEI. The CDR3: CARNGRAPNEKLFF. For the CDR3, the DNA is TGTGCCAGAAACGGGAGGGCCCCTAATGAAAAACTGTTTTTT.

V and J are TRBV5-1 and TRBJ2-7; 7 bases map to TRBD2. After removal of 3 bases from V and 0 bases from J, the junction contained 12 bases not matched to a gene. CDR1 is SGHRS, CDR2 YFSETQ, per germline. CDR3 length equals 17 residues. CDR3 sequence reads: CASSWGGWTASSYEQYF. The CDR3 DNA sequence: TGCGCCAGCAGCTGGGGGGGTTGGACGGCCAGCTCCTACGAGCAGTACTTC.

The V and J genes are TRBV2 and TRBJ2-7; 7 nucleotides match TRBD1. V shed 0 bases, J shed 3 bases, and the junction held 2 bases outside the gene matches. The CDR3 is 14 residues long. CDR1 and CDR2 (germline): SNHLY, FYNNEI. This chain's CDR3 is CASSEATGSYEQYF. The CDR3 coding sequence is TGTGCCAGCAGTGAAGCGACAGGGAGCTACGAGCAGTACTTC.

The V and J genes are TRBV6-1 and TRBJ2-3; 9 positions match TRBD2. With 11 bases clipped from V and 1 base from J, the junction kept 10 bases outside the gene matches. CDR1 MNHNS and CDR2 SASEGT come from the germline V gene. The CDR3 totals 15 residues. CDR3 residues: CASWRVAGGTDTQYF. The CDR3 nucleotides read TGTGCCTCTTGGAGGGTAGCGGGGGGCACAGATACGCAGTATTTT.

The chain employs TRBV29-1 and TRBJ2-2; 8 bases are shared with TRBD1. This CDR3 region has 14 residues. The V segment lost 4 bases and the J segment 5 bases; nucleotides outside the gene matches: 6. Per germline, CDR1 SQVTM and CDR2 ANQGSEA. The CDR3 reads CSVARTGPTGELFF. The CDR3 DNA sequence: TGCAGCGTTGCTCGGACAGGGCCGACCGGGGAGCTGTTTTTT.

The CDR3: CASSLSSPREAQYF. The DNA of the CDR3 is TGTGCCAGCAGTTTAAGTTCCCCCCGGGAGGCGCAGTATTTT. This rearrangement joins TRBV27 to TRBJ2-3, with TRBD2 matching over 7 bases. Per the germline V gene, CDR1 is MNHEY and CDR2 is SMNVEV (reference sequence). J gave up 10 bases and V 2 bases, and 9 bases lay outside the gene matches. The CDR3 length is 14 residues.

For this clone: One junction end disagrees with the germline gene, perhaps due to a read error. The CDR3 here is CAGSLAASGVYEQYF. The CDR3 coding sequence is TGTGCCGGCAGCTTAGCCGCTAGCGGAGTGTACGAGCAGTACTTC. The chain is built from TRBV13 and TRBJ2-7, with TRBD2 matching 7 bases. CDR1 is PRHDT, CDR2 FYEKMQ, per germline (reference sequence). The CDR3 covers 15 residues.

Regarding this clone: One end of the junction fails to match germline, which may point to a read error. The V gene is TRBV5-1, the J gene TRBJ1-4, with 7 positions matching TRBD1. The CDR3 is 12 amino acids. CDR1 and CDR2 from the germline V gene are SGHRS and YFSETQ. The CDR3 reads CASSLRDSLGIF. In DNA form, the CDR3 reads TGCGCCAGCAGCTTGAGGGACAGCCTCGGGATTTTT.

This clone is classed as medium-sized. The chain has TRBV19 and TRBJ1-1, with D possibly TRBD1 on 5 matching bases. The CDR3 is 15 amino acids. Germline V CDR1 and CDR2: LNHDA, SQIVND (reference sequence). Trimming stripped 4 bases from V and 1 base from J, with 13 bases between. The CDR3 protein is CASSTGTLENTEAFF. The CDR3 region has the DNA TGTGCCAGTAGTACCGGGACGTTAGAGAACACTGAAGCTTTCTTT.

The chain carries TRBV12-5 and TRBJ2-7, with a possible D match to TRBD1 (5 bases). CDR1 and CDR2 (germline): LGHNT, FRNRAP. Trimming pared 2 bases from V and 2 bases from J, leaving 7 bases between. The CDR3 extends over 13 amino acids. The CDR3 coding sequence is TGTGCTAGTGGTTTGACAGGAGCCTACGAGCAGTACTTC. Translated, it gives CASGLTGAYEQYF. Complete variable domain (other parts from reference TRBV12-5 and TRBJ2-7): DARVTQTPRHKVTEMGQEVTMRCQPILGHNTVFWYRQTMMQGLELLAYFRNRAPLDDSGMPKDRFSAEMPDATLATLKIQPSEPRDSAVYFCASGLTGAYEQYFGPGTRLTVT.

The chain employs TRBV9 and TRBJ2-3; 13 nucleotides agree with TRBD2. Germline assignment: CDR1 SGDLS and CDR2 YYNGEE. The ends lost 3 bases at V and 5 bases at J; junction bases unmatched: 6. The length of the CDR3 is 16 residues. The CDR3 loop is CASSGKGLAGVDTQYF. CDR3 coding DNA: TGTGCCAGCAGCGGAAAAGGACTAGCGGGAGTAGATACGCAGTATTTT.

The table lists this clone with a few counts. J is TRBJ2-7 and V is TRBV14, with TRBD2 matching 12 bases. The CDR3 contains 16 residues. Germline V lookup: CDR1 SGHDN, CDR2 FVKESK. V trimming: 3 bases; J trimming: 2 bases; junction bases outside the gene matches: 5. The CDR3 coding sequence is TGTGCCAGCAGCCAGTCCTCTAGCGGGAGGGCCTACGAGCAGTACTTC. Protein product: CASSQSSSGRAYEQYF.

This clone was detected a few times. The chain recombines TRBV9 with TRBJ1-1; TRBD1 matches 7 bases. The CDR3 has 14 amino acids. Germline loops: CDR1 SGDLS, CDR2 YYNGEE. V lost 3 bases and J lost 0; bases outside the gene matches: 2. The CDR3 DNA reads TGTGCCAGCAGCGGGGGACAGCTGAACACTGAAGCTTTCTTT. Amino acids: CASSGGQLNTEAFF. Full variable domain (rest looked up from reference TRBV9 and TRBJ1-1): DSGVTQTPKHLITATGQRVTLRCSPRSGDLSVYWYQQSLDQGLQFLIQYYNGEERAKGNILERFSAQQFPDLHSELNLSSLELGDSALYFCASSGGQLNTEAFFGQGTRLTVV.

This chain's CDR3 is CASSQETGAPLYEQYF. CDR3 sequence (DNA): TGCGCCAGCAGCCAAGAAACGGGGGCTCCCCTCTACGAGCAGTACTTC. V is TRBV4-1 and J is TRBJ2-7; the D gene could be TRBD1 or TRBD2 (6 bases each). The CDR3 contains 16 residues. The V and J ends lost 0 bases and 3 bases respectively, with 15 bases between them. Germline CDR1 is MGHRA and CDR2 is YSYEKL.